This T cell receptor (beta chain) was identified in a study of cytomegalovirus exposure and HLA in healthy donors. Study-level points and caveats: Reported findings show TCR beta sequences accurately forecast HLA-A and HLA-B alleles in most subjects.

Donors consisted of healthy bone marrow donors. The study ran its PCR with 60 Vbeta and 13 Jbeta primers. Sequencing used immunoSEQ multiplex PCR; TCRdb keeps in-frame clones, though not all of them. The sample carries about 300,000 clones, roughly 88% recorded once. For this clone: The antigen remains unidentified.

The receptor was isolated from a man aged 40-49 years in good health and CMV-seropositive. Sequences were obtained from PBMCs.

The DNA of the CDR3 is TGTGCCACCAGCAGAGCGCACAGGTCGGTGACCGGGGAGCTGTTTTTT. It yields the protein CATSRAHRSVTGELFF. The V and J genes are TRBV15 and TRBJ2-2, with D tentatively TRBD1 (5 bases). Trimming removed 1 base at V and 5 bases at J, with 14 bases between. Per the germline V gene, CDR1 is LNHNV and CDR2 is YYDKDF (reference sequence). The length of the CDR3 is 16 residues.